Included here is one TCR beta chain sequence, with context. This entry comes from a study of control samples from healthy donors and cancer patients. This table comes from immunoSEQ multiplex PCR, and its TCRdb copy is limited to in-frame clones, with some not included. The table has more than 110,000 clones, less than 90% seen once. Trimming removed 0 bases from V and 6 bases from J, with 13 bases in between. The germline V gene has CDR1 SGHRS and CDR2 YFSETQ. This CDR3 region has 14 residues. The chain has TRBV5-1 and TRBJ2-7; possibly TRBD1 for D (6 bases). This sequence was found in a woman in her 30s in good health. Sequencing was done on a sample of blood. The DNA of the CDR3 is TGCGCCAGCAGCTTGGCAGCAGGGGTGGTCGAGCAGTACTTC. Translating gives CASSLAAGVVEQYF.